The rows below give T cell receptor beta chains drawn from one sample of a study of regulatory T cells in long-lasting Graves disease. TCRdb re-called the multiplex PCR reads with MiXCR, one entry per CDR3 protein. The sample records roughly 560,000 distinct CDR3 sequences, roughly 16% being singletons. The data also belong to a second study, concerning T cells in Graves' hyperthyroidism and ophthalmopathy.

Source: peripheral blood mononuclear cells (PBMCs), taken at new diagnosis, from a patient treated with antithyroid drugs. Source of these receptors: a woman aged 35-65 years with Graves disease. CDR3s leave out the opening cysteine and the closing phenylalanine or tryptophan. A D gene is named only where the DNA matches it firmly.

v_gene,j_gene,d_gene,CDR3aa
TRBV4-1,TRBJ1-5,.,ASSQVISNQPQH
TRBV30,TRBJ1-2,TRBD1,AWRTGQGAYGYT
TRBV20-1,TRBJ1-5,.,SASGATDNQPQH
TRBV12-3/TRBV12-4,TRBJ2-3,TRBD2,ASSPGTRGTDTQY
TRBV30,TRBJ1-1,.,AWSVRSTEAF
TRBV6-2/TRBV6-3,TRBJ1-6,.,ASRIGTGNYNSPLH
TRBV6-1,TRBJ1-1,.,ASRRTSLMNTEAF
TRBV11-2,TRBJ2-7,.,ASSFQLDAYEQY
TRBV6-2/TRBV6-3,TRBJ2-1,TRBD2,ASSDLASGVISYNEQF
TRBV2,TRBJ2-7,.,ASSPSHSPSYEQY
TRBV2,TRBJ1-4,.,ASSARLNEKLF
TRBV11-2,TRBJ2-1,.,ASSLTVATYNEQF
TRBV6-1,TRBJ1-1,.,ASTRDPNTEAF
TRBV30,TRBJ1-1,.,AWSLTPGTEAF
TRBV5-1,TRBJ2-7,.,ASGLSLANPIAYEQY
TRBV11-2,TRBJ2-3,TRBD1,ASSRTGGAADTQY
TRBV7-2,TRBJ2-2,TRBD2,ASSYPGTSGGSGELF
TRBV7-9,TRBJ2-2,.,ASSLSGYTGELF
TRBV20-1,TRBJ2-7,TRBD1,SARFLRDSPYEQY
TRBV27,TRBJ1-5,.,ASTTANGNQPQH
TRBV3-1,TRBJ1-1,.,ASSQLQRNTEAF
TRBV28,TRBJ1-2,.,ASSSGYGYT
TRBV6-2/TRBV6-3,TRBJ1-4,.,ASRTATNEKLF
TRBV3-1,TRBJ2-3,.,ASSRYTDTQY
TRBV28,TRBJ1-3,.,ASSFPNSGNTIY
TRBV20-1,TRBJ2-1,.,SASEGSSYNEQS
TRBV2,TRBJ2-7,TRBD2,ARGSGGGEQY
TRBV20-1,TRBJ2-5,TRBD2,SARVPPGKRGGQETQY
TRBV6-1,TRBJ1-1,.,ASSGVRVLNTEAF
TRBV11-2,TRBJ1-5,TRBD1,ASSVTGDQPQH